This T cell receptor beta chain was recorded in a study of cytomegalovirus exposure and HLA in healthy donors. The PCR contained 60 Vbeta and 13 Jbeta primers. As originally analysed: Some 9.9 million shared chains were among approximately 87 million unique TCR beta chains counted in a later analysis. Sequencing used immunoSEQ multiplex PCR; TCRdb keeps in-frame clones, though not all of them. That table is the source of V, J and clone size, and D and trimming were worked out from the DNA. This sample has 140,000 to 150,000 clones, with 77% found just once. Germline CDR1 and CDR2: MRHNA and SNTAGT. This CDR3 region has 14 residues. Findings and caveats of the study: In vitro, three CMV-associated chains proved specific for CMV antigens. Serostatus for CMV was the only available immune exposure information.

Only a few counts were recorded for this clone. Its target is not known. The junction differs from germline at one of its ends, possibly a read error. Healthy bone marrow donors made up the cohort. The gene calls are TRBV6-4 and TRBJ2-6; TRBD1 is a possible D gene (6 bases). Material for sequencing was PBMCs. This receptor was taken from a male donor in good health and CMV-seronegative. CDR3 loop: CASKGALGANGLTF. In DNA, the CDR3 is TGTGCCAGTAAAGGGGCTCTGGGGGCCAACGGCCTGACTTTC.